Included here is one TCR beta chain sequence, with context. Its antigen is not identified. This entry is derived from a study of T cell responses to AZD1222 COVID-19 vaccine. Whole-study findings and limits: White British donors predominated, females outnumbered males, and clonal diversity was possibly underestimated.

The CDR3 contains 15 residues. J lost 10 bases, V lost 1 base, and 8 bases had no gene match. Germline loops: CDR1 SQVTM, CDR2 ANQGSEA. Data came from immunoSEQ multiplex PCR; TCRdb stores just in-frame clones and leaves some out. The sample carries 100,000 to 150,000 clones, around 87% recorded once. The chain employs TRBV29-1 and TRBJ2-1; TRBD1 agrees at 12 bases. Sequencing was performed on peripheral blood, taken on day 0 of AZD1222 vaccination. The sequence was obtained from an adult in good health. For the CDR3, the DNA is TGCAGCGTTGAAGGGGACAGGGGGCGTATTCTCGAGCAGTTCTTC. Translating gives CSVEGDRGRILEQFF.